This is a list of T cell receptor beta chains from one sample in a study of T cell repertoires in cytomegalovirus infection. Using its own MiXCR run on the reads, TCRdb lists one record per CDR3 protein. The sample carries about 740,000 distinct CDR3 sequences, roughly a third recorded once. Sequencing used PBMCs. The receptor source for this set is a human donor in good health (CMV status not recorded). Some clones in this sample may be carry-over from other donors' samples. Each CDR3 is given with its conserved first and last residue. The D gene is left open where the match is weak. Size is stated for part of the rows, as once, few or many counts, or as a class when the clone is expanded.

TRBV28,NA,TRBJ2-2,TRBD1,CASSFRDRANTGELFF,TGTGCCAGCAGTTTCCGGGACAGGGCTAACACCGGGGAGCTGTTTTTT
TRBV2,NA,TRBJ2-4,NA,CASSWTVAKNIQYF,TGTGCCAGCAGTTGGACGGTAGCCAAAAACATTCAGTACTTC
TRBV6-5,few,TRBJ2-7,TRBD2,CASSEPRIAGGNYEQYF,TGTGCCAGCAGTGAACCCCGCATAGCGGGGGGGAACTACGAGCAGTACTTC
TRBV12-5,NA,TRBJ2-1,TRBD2,CASASGPSYNEQFF,TGTGCTTCAGCTAGCGGGCCTTCCTACAATGAGCAGTTCTTC
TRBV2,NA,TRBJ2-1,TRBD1,CASSHDRGRGVDEQFF,TGTGCCAGCAGTCATGACAGGGGGCGCGGGGTCGATGAGCAGTTCTTC
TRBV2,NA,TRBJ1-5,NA,CASSVRIRQPQHF,TGTGCCAGCAGTGTACGGATCCGGCAGCCCCAGCATTTT
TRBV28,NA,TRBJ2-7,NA,CASSGDRRYEQYF,TGTGCCAGCAGTGGGGACCGGCGGTACGAGCAGTACTTC
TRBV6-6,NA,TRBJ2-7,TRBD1,CAISPGTGFLYEQYF,TGTGCCATCAGTCCCGGGACAGGGTTTCTCTACGAGCAGTACTTC
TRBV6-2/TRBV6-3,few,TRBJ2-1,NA,CASSSSYPTATEQFF,TGTGCCAGCAGTTCTAGTTACCCCACGGCAACTGAGCAGTTCTTC
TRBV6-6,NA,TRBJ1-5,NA,CASSVNRSYQPQHF,TGTGCCAGCAGCGTAAACAGGAGCTATCAGCCCCAGCATTTT
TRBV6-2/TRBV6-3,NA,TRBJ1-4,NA,CASSQSGEKLFF,TGTGCCAGCAGCCAGTCCGGGGAAAAACTGTTTTTT
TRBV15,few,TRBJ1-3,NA,CATSRGSSSGNTIYF,TGTGCCACCAGCAGAGGTAGTAGCTCTGGAAACACCATATATTTT
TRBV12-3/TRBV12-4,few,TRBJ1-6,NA,CASSLNSSPLHF,TGTGCCAGCAGTTTGAACAGTTCACCCCTCCACTTT
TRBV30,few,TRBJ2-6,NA,CAWKSGAQLAGANVLTF,TGTGCCTGGAAGTCCGGGGCGCAGTTGGCTGGGGCCAACGTCCTGACTTTC
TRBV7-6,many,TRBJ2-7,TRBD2,CASSGTSHEQYF,TGTGCCAGCAGCGGGACTAGCCACGAGCAGTACTTC
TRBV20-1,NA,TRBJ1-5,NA,CSARDGGQPQHF,TGCAGTGCTAGAGATGGGGGTCAGCCCCAGCATTTT
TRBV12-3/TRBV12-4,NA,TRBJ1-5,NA,CASRRTGALQPQHF,TGTGCCAGCAGGCGCACAGGTGCCCTACAGCCCCAGCATTTT
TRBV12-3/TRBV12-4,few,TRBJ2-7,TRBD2,CASSLNSGSPYEQYF,TGTGCCAGCAGTTTAAATAGCGGGAGCCCCTACGAGCAGTACTTC
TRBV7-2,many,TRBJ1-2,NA,CASRIEVGGSQDGYTF,TGTGCCAGCAGAATCGAGGTCGGGGGAAGTCAGGATGGCTACACCTTC
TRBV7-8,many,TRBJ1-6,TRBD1,CASSLRDRGRLVGSPLHF,TGTGCCAGCAGCTTAAGGGACAGGGGGCGTCTAGTGGGTTCACCCCTCCACTTT
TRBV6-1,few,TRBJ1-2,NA,CASSEGPLRYYGYTF,TGTGCCAGCAGTGAAGGGCCGCTAAGATACTATGGCTACACCTTC
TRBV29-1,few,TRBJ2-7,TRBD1,CSVEMGQGVDEQYF,TGCAGCGTTGAGATGGGACAGGGGGTTGACGAGCAGTACTTC
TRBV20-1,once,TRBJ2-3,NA,CSAPGTRRRISTDTQYF,TGCAGTGCTCCCGGGACTCGCAGACGAATTAGCACAGATACGCAGTATTTT
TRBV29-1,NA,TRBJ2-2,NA,CSVTDAGELFF,TGCAGCGTTACGGACGCCGGGGAGCTGTTTTTT
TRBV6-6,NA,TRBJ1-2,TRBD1,CASRTTGESRGYTF,TGTGCCAGCAGGACGACAGGGGAGTCCAGAGGCTACACCTTC
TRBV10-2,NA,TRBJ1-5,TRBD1,CASSEPNKGQGVVQPQHF,TGCGCCAGCAGTGAGCCTAATAAGGGACAGGGGGTGGTTCAGCCCCAGCATTTT
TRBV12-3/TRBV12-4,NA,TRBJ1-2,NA,CASRGAGDYGYTF,TGTGCCAGCAGAGGAGCGGGTGACTATGGCTACACCTTC
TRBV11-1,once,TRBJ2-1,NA,CASAGTGTYNEQLF,TGTGCCAGCGCCGGGACGGGAACCTACAATGAGCAGTTATTC
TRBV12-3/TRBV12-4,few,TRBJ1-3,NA,CASSFRLRGSGNTIYF,TGTGCCAGCAGTTTCCGACTTCGAGGATCTGGAAACACCATATATTTT
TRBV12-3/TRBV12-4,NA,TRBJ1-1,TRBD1,CASSFGTGWAFF,TGTGCCAGCAGTTTTGGGACAGGGTGGGCTTTCTTT
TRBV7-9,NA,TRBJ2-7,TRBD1,CASSLVTGADEQYF,TGTGCCAGCAGCTTAGTCACAGGGGCCGACGAGCAGTACTTC
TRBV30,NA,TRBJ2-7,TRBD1,CAWSLTGGYEQYF,TGTGCCTGGAGTTTGACAGGGGGCTACGAGCAGTACTTC
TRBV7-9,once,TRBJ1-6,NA,CASSNSDPNSPLHF,TGTGCCAGCAGCAATTCTGACCCTAATTCACCCCTCCACTTT
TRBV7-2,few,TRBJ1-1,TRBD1,CASRQRKTGAINTEAFF,TGTGCCAGCAGACAGAGAAAGACAGGGGCTATTAACACTGAAGCTTTCTTT
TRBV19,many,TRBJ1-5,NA,CASSIQGKQPQHF,TGTGCCAGTAGTATCCAGGGAAAGCAGCCCCAGCATTTT
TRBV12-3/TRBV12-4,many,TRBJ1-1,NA,CASSFTTGQRNTEAFF,TGTGCCAGCAGTTTTACCACGGGACAAAGGAACACTGAAGCTTTCTTT
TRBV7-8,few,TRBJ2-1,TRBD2,CASSFRLAGPYNEQFF,TGTGCCAGCAGCTTCCGACTAGCGGGGCCATACAATGAGCAGTTCTTC
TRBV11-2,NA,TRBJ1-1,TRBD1,CASSLDLRGTGIFTEAFF,TGTGCCAGCAGCTTAGATCTGAGGGGGACAGGGATCTTCACTGAAGCTTTCTTT
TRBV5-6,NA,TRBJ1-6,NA,CASSLYGNTNNSPLHF,TGTGCCAGCAGCTTATACGGGAACACCAATAATTCACCCCTCCACTTT
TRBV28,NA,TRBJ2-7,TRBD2,CASTSGGAGDSYEQYF,TGTGCCAGCACCTCCGGGGGAGCGGGGGATTCCTACGAGCAGTACTTC
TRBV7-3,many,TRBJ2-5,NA,CASSLNPGSGTQYF,TGTGCCAGCAGCCTAAACCCGGGATCAGGGACCCAGTACTTC
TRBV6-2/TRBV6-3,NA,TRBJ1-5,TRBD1,CASSWTGGTQPQHF,TGTGCCAGCAGTTGGACAGGGGGCACCCAGCCCCAGCATTTT
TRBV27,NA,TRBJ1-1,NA,CASSLWTGGQAFF,TGTGCCAGCAGTTTATGGACGGGGGGGCAAGCTTTCTTT
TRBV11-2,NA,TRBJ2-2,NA,CASSLVRLGGELFF,TGTGCCAGCAGCTTAGTCCGGTTGGGCGGGGAGCTGTTTTTT
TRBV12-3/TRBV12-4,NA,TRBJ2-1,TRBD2,CASSQLAGSYNEQFF,TGTGCCAGCAGCCAACTAGCGGGCTCCTACAATGAGCAGTTCTTC
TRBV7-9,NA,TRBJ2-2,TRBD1,CASSNRGLNTGELFF,TGTGCCAGCAGCAACAGGGGGCTTAACACCGGGGAGCTGTTTTTT
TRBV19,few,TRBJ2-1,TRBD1,CASRTGNEQFF,TGTGCCAGTAGGACAGGGAATGAGCAGTTCTTC
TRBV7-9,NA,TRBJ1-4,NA,CASSLTNEKLFF,TGTGCCAGCAGCTTGACTAATGAAAAACTGTTTTTT
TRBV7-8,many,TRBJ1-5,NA,CASSTSRGQVQPQHF,TGTGCCAGCAGCACAAGCAGGGGCCAGGTTCAGCCCCAGCATTTT
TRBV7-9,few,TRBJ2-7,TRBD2,CASSLGSGGPGEQYF,TGTGCCAGCAGCTTAGGTTCGGGAGGGCCGGGGGAGCAGTACTTC
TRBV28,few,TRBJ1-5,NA,CASSLWPGNQPQHF,TGTGCCAGCAGTTTATGGCCCGGGAATCAGCCCCAGCATTTT
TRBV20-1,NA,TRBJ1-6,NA,CSATPPAAMDSPLHF,TGCAGTGCTACCCCCCCCGCAGCCATGGATTCACCCCTCCACTTT
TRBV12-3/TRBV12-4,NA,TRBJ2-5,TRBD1,CASSLLRTGDQETQYF,TGTGCCAGCAGTTTATTAAGGACAGGGGACCAAGAGACCCAGTACTTC
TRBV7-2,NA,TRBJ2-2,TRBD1,CAGGDRGLSGELFF,TGTGCCGGGGGGGACAGGGGGTTGTCCGGGGAGCTGTTTTTT
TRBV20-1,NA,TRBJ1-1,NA,CSADMNRRNTEAFF,TGCAGTGCTGACATGAACAGAAGGAACACTGAAGCTTTCTTT
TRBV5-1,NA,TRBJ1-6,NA,CASSLGVATRRDSPLHF,TGCGCCAGCAGCTTAGGGGTGGCGACTCGGAGGGATTCACCCCTCCACTTT
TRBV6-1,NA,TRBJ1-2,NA,CASMDSNYGYTF,TGTGCCAGCATGGACAGCAACTATGGCTACACCTTC
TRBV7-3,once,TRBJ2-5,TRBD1,CASSFTGQGGSETQYF,TGTGCCAGCAGCTTCACGGGACAGGGTGGTTCGGAGACCCAGTACTTC